This section outlines one TCR beta chain sequence together with its context. Its antigen is undetermined. The source of the sample is a study of cytomegalovirus exposure and HLA in healthy donors. Study context: Under 90% of 398 genotyped donors fell in the Caucasian-associated ancestry cluster. Study results and caveats: Most TCR sequences were uncommon, yet certain public TCRs appeared in many donors. The authors later found HLA-associated TCR beta chains more clonally expanded than equally common others.

60 Vbeta and 13 Jbeta primers were used in PCR. Only in-frame clones appear in the TCRdb table, and some are missing; sequencing was by immunoSEQ multiplex PCR. Here the sample spans 100,000 to 150,000 clones, 65% to 80% being singletons. The germline CDR1 and CDR2 sequences are SGDLS and YYNGEE. Trimming took off 2 bases at V and 3 bases at J, with 8 bases between the two ends. The CDR3 is made up of 13 amino acids. V and J are TRBV9 and TRBJ1-2; the D gene is possibly TRBD1 (5 bases). This TCR was sampled from a woman in her forties in good health and CMV-seropositive. The sequencing sample was made of PBMCs. The CDR3 DNA follows: TGTGCCAGCAGCGTTCCGACAGACTATGGCTACACCTTC. It specifies CASSVPTDYGYTF.